This is a list of T cell receptor beta chains from one sample in a study of tumor-infiltrating lymphocytes in primary liver carcinoma. TCRdb ran MiXCR on the multiplex PCR reads and lists one entry per CDR3 protein. This sample has more than 100,000 distinct CDR3 sequences, with around 65% found just once. Sequences were obtained from tumor-adjacent normal liver tissue. These receptors were obtained from a woman in her fifties or sixties with primary liver carcinoma and hepatitis B virus infection. CDR3s include the opening cysteine and the closing phenylalanine or tryptophan. Each record gives: CDR3 protein, CDR3 DNA, D gene, V gene, J gene, clone size. A D gene is named only where the DNA matches it firmly. Some rows mark clone size as missing; the rest say once, few, many or name a class of expanded clone.

CDR3 protein: CASSYLALAGGPAFKNIQYF; CDR3 DNA: TGTGCCAGCAGTTACCTCGCACTAGCGGGAGGACCAGCCTTCAAAAACATTCAGTACTTC; D gene: TRBD2; V gene: TRBV6-2/TRBV6-3; J gene: TRBJ2-4; clone size: many
CDR3 protein: CASRPDRSYNSPLHF; CDR3 DNA: TGCGCCAGCAGGCCGGACAGAAGTTATAATTCACCCCTCCACTTT; D gene: NA; V gene: TRBV10-2; J gene: TRBJ1-6; clone size: many
CDR3 protein: CASRMGSEELFF; CDR3 DNA: TGTGCCAGCCGTATGGGGAGTGAAGAACTGTTTTTT; D gene: NA; V gene: TRBV6-2/TRBV6-3; J gene: TRBJ1-4; clone size: few
CDR3 protein: CASSTWNDPTSVDEQYF; CDR3 DNA: TGTGCCAGCAGCACGTGGAACGACCCGACTAGCGTCGACGAGCAGTACTTC; D gene: NA; V gene: TRBV21-1; J gene: TRBJ2-7; clone size: NA
CDR3 protein: CASSFEGYIGSYNEQFF; CDR3 DNA: TGTGCCAGCAGCTTTGAGGGGTACATAGGTTCCTACAATGAGCAGTTCTTC; D gene: NA; V gene: TRBV11-2; J gene: TRBJ2-1; clone size: NA
CDR3 protein: CASSIDRETQYF; CDR3 DNA: TGTGCCAGTAGTATCGATCGGGAGACCCAGTACTTC; D gene: NA; V gene: TRBV19; J gene: TRBJ2-5; clone size: NA
CDR3 protein: CAGSLGQRSTGELFF; CDR3 DNA: TGCGCCGGCAGCTTGGGACAGAGAAGCACCGGGGAGCTGTTTTTT; D gene: TRBD1; V gene: TRBV5-1; J gene: TRBJ2-2; clone size: NA
CDR3 protein: CASSPPSGASEPYF; CDR3 DNA: TGTGCCAGTAGCCCCCCTTCAGGGGCTAGTGAGCCGTACTTC; D gene: NA; V gene: TRBV11-2; J gene: TRBJ2-7; clone size: NA
CDR3 protein: CASSLAGARAGQYF; CDR3 DNA: TGTGCCAGCAGCCTCGCCGGGGCCCGAGCCGGGCAGTACTTC; D gene: NA; V gene: TRBV28; J gene: TRBJ2-7; clone size: NA
CDR3 protein: CASSYSGQGIPYEQYF; CDR3 DNA: TGTGCCAGCAGTTACTCGGGACAGGGGATCCCCTACGAGCAGTACTTC; D gene: TRBD1; V gene: TRBV6-5; J gene: TRBJ2-7; clone size: many
CDR3 protein: CVTSRGQGADNEQFF; CDR3 DNA: TGTGTCACCAGTAGGGGACAGGGGGCTGACAATGAGCAGTTCTTC; D gene: TRBD1; V gene: TRBV6-5; J gene: TRBJ2-1; clone size: NA
CDR3 protein: CRAHDRAGNYGYTF; CDR3 DNA: TGCAGGGCGCATGACAGGGCGGGGAACTATGGCTACACCTTC; D gene: TRBD1; V gene: TRBV20-1; J gene: TRBJ1-2; clone size: NA
CDR3 protein: CASSHPTGPGLAGAYDQCF; CDR3 DNA: TGTGCCAGCAGTCACCCTACAGGACCCGGACTAGCGGGAGCCTACGATCAGTGCTTC; D gene: TRBD2; V gene: TRBV6-5; J gene: TRBJ2-7; clone size: NA
CDR3 protein: CASSHGPRDDYGYTF; CDR3 DNA: TGTGCCAGTAGCCACGGACCCCGAGACGACTATGGCTACACCTTC; D gene: NA; V gene: TRBV6-6; J gene: TRBJ1-2; clone size: NA
CDR3 protein: CASSFGGTPYNEQFF; CDR3 DNA: TGTGCCAGCAGCTTTGGGGGGACGCCATACAATGAGCAGTTCTTC; D gene: NA; V gene: TRBV11-1; J gene: TRBJ2-1; clone size: NA
CDR3 protein: CAIRDLNSGELFF; CDR3 DNA: TGTGCCATTCGGGACTTGAACAGCGGGGAGCTGTTTTTT; D gene: NA; V gene: TRBV10-3; J gene: TRBJ2-2; clone size: NA
CDR3 protein: CASRQDRGRYQYF; CDR3 DNA: TGCGCCAGCAGGCAAGACAGGGGGCGATACCAGTATTTT; D gene: TRBD1; V gene: TRBV5-1; J gene: TRBJ2-3; clone size: once
CDR3 protein: CASSFVGGNEKLFF; CDR3 DNA: TGTGCCAGCAGTTTTGTGGGGGGCAACGAAAAACTGTTTTTT; D gene: NA; V gene: TRBV12-3/TRBV12-4; J gene: TRBJ1-4; clone size: many
CDR3 protein: CASRSANYGYTF; CDR3 DNA: TGTGCCAGCAGATCAGCTAACTATGGCTACACCTTC; D gene: NA; V gene: TRBV11-2; J gene: TRBJ1-2; clone size: NA
CDR3 protein: CCVVWLAGDLHYNEQFF; CDR3 DNA: TGCTGCGTTGTTTGGCTAGCGGGAGACCTCCACTACAATGAGCAGTTCTTC; D gene: TRBD2; V gene: TRBV29-1; J gene: TRBJ2-1; clone size: once
CDR3 protein: CASRVPGGSAYEQYF; CDR3 DNA: TGTGCCAGCAGAGTCCCGGGAGGCTCTGCCTACGAGCAGTACTTC; D gene: TRBD2; V gene: TRBV6-1; J gene: TRBJ2-7; clone size: NA
CDR3 protein: CSSSRGQGVVGTEAFF; CDR3 DNA: TGTTCCAGCTCCCGAGGGCAGGGGGTAGTAGGGACTGAAGCTTTCTTC; D gene: TRBD1; V gene: TRBV6-1; J gene: TRBJ1-1; clone size: NA
CDR3 protein: CSSSFNTGTSVSNEQFF; CDR3 DNA: TGTTCCAGCAGCTTCAATACCGGGACTAGCGTCTCCAATGAGCAGTTCTTC; D gene: TRBD2; V gene: TRBV7-9; J gene: TRBJ2-1; clone size: NA
CDR3 protein: CASTLGVPGANVLTF; CDR3 DNA: TGCGCCAGCACCCTAGGGGTTCCCGGGGCCAACGTCCTGACTTTC; D gene: NA; V gene: TRBV5-1; J gene: TRBJ2-6; clone size: NA
CDR3 protein: CASSASGTAGLF; CDR3 DNA: TGTGCCAGCAGTGCTTCCGGGACAGCGGGTCTCTTT; D gene: TRBD1; V gene: TRBV6-1; J gene: TRBJ1-1; clone size: many
CDR3 protein: CASSPQTTTTQYF; CDR3 DNA: TGTGCCAGCAGTCCCCAGACGACCACGACCCAGTACTTC; D gene: NA; V gene: TRBV28; J gene: TRBJ2-5; clone size: NA
CDR3 protein: CALRSSGQGARIEAFF; CDR3 DNA: TGTGCCTTGAGGTCCTCGGGACAGGGGGCGCGGATTGAAGCTTTCTTT; D gene: TRBD1; V gene: TRBV30; J gene: TRBJ1-1; clone size: once
CDR3 protein: CASSRTGAWFF; CDR3 DNA: TGTGCCAGCAGCCGGACAGGGGCATGGTTTTTT; D gene: TRBD1; V gene: TRBV28; J gene: TRBJ1-4; clone size: many
CDR3 protein: CTSVITLGNTIYF; CDR3 DNA: TGTACCAGCGTCATAACCCTGGGAAACACCATATATTTT; D gene: NA; V gene: TRBV28; J gene: TRBJ1-3; clone size: NA
CDR3 protein: CATSGQTDTEAFF; CDR3 DNA: TGTGCCACCAGCGGGCAGACGGACACTGAAGCTTTCTTT; D gene: NA; V gene: TRBV24-1; J gene: TRBJ1-1; clone size: NA
CDR3 protein: CASSLELAGYNEQCF; CDR3 DNA: TGTGCCAGCAGTTTAGAACTAGCGGGGTACAACGAGCAGTGCTTC; D gene: TRBD2; V gene: TRBV7-8; J gene: TRBJ2-7; clone size: NA
CDR3 protein: CASSSRQGDTEAFF; CDR3 DNA: TGCGCCAGCAGCTCCCGACAGGGGGACACTGAAGCTTTCTTT; D gene: TRBD1; V gene: TRBV5-1; J gene: TRBJ1-1; clone size: NA
CDR3 protein: CVGTSGSADTQYF; CDR3 DNA: TGCGTCGGGACTAGCGGGAGTGCAGATACGCAGTATTTT; D gene: TRBD2; V gene: TRBV20-1; J gene: TRBJ2-3; clone size: NA
CDR3 protein: CASSSSGESQPQYF; CDR3 DNA: TGTGCCAGTAGTTCCTCAGGGGAAAGCCAGCCCCAGTATTTT; D gene: NA; V gene: TRBV6-6; J gene: TRBJ2-3; clone size: NA
CDR3 protein: CASSHKTGGNYGYTF; CDR3 DNA: TGCGCCAGCAGCCATAAAACGGGAGGAAACTATGGCTACACCTTC; D gene: NA; V gene: TRBV4-1; J gene: TRBJ1-2; clone size: medium-sized
CDR3 protein: CASSPAGLRDSYNEHFF; CDR3 DNA: TGTGCCAGCAGCCCAGCGGGTTTGAGGGACTCCTACAATGAGCACTTCTTT; D gene: NA; V gene: TRBV11-2; J gene: TRBJ2-1; clone size: NA
CDR3 protein: CSVGVGQSTDTQYF; CDR3 DNA: TGCAGCGTTGGCGTGGGACAGTCTACAGATACGCAGTATTTT; D gene: TRBD1; V gene: TRBV29-1; J gene: TRBJ2-3; clone size: many
CDR3 protein: CASSQPGAAGAYEQYF; CDR3 DNA: TGTGCCAGCAGCCAACCCGGGGCGGCGGGGGCCTACGAGCAGTACTTC; D gene: TRBD2; V gene: TRBV2; J gene: TRBJ2-7; clone size: once
CDR3 protein: CASSNNPGQGASGELFF; CDR3 DNA: TGTGCCAGCAGTAATAACCCCGGACAGGGGGCTTCCGGGGAGCTGTTTTTT; D gene: TRBD1; V gene: TRBV6-6; J gene: TRBJ2-2; clone size: NA
CDR3 protein: CAGGLGTLPGHEQFF; CDR3 DNA: TGTGCTGGAGGTTTGGGCACCCTCCCCGGACATGAGCAGTTCTTC; D gene: NA; V gene: TRBV12-5; J gene: TRBJ2-1; clone size: NA